The 14 T cell receptor beta chains given below trace back to one sample, sequenced in a study of blood T cell repertoires in COVID-19 (dated by TCRdb to the early 2020s). Library preparation was by the immunoSEQ multiplex PCR assay. TCRdb retrieved this table from immuneACCESS and kept in-frame rearrangements only. Not all clones are present; in checked studies, unresolved V genes account for under half, and no reason is known for the remainder. In this sample the table shows approximately 230,000 clones, 87% of which occur a single time. 3% of the sample rests with the top ten. Specimen: peripheral blood. The receptor source for this set is a man aged 18 to 29 with active or convalescent COVID-19.

A remark on this clone: Distinct nucleotide sequences in the sample also encode this CDR3. CDR3 protein: CASSPGLANEQFF. In nucleotides, the CDR3 is TGTGCCAGCTCACCAGGACTAGCGAATGAGCAGTTCTTC. The J gene is TRBJ2-1, the V gene TRBV18, with 9 bases lining up with TRBD2. This CDR3 has 13 amino acids. Germline V gene sequence: CDR1 KGHSH, CDR2 LQKENI. Losses at the gene ends were 2 bases for V and 7 bases for J; bases not matched to a gene: 0.

The chain links TRBV10-3 to TRBJ2-7; TRBD2 aligns across 13 bases. This CDR3 has 19 amino acids. The germline CDR1 and CDR2 sequences are ENHRY and SYGVKD. The ends lost 8 bases at V and 7 bases at J; junction bases unmatched: 23. The DNA for the CDR3 is TGTGCCATCGCCGACCCACAACGATCACTAGCGGGGGGGCCTGGGGAGCAGTACTTC. Amino acids: CAIADPQRSLAGGPGEQYF.

The chain is built from TRBV4-1 and TRBJ2-1, with TRBD1 matching over 7 bases. The CDR3 contains 18 residues. The trim removed 4 bases at V and 3 bases at J, leaving 15 bases unmatched. The V gene's germline CDR1 is MGHRA and CDR2 YSYEKL. Here the CDR3 DNA reads TGCGCCAGCAGCCGGGAACACTCCGGGACAGATTACTACAATGAGCAGTTCTTC. Translating gives CASSREHSGTDYYNEQFF.

The rearrangement joins TRBV7-2 to TRBJ2-3, with TRBD2 matching over 12 bases. This CDR3 comprises 14 residues. V gave up 4 bases and J gave up 8 bases; unmatched junction bases: 4. Germline V lookup: CDR1 SGHTA, CDR2 FQGNSA. CDR3 region: CASSSTSGSGTQYF. DNA for the CDR3: TGTGCCAGCAGCTCGACTAGCGGGAGTGGTACGCAGTATTTT.

The gene calls are TRBV2 and TRBJ1-2, with D perhaps matching TRBD1 (6 bases). V was cut by 4 bases and J by 4 bases, with 16 bases left in between. This CDR3 region has 15 residues. Germline-derived CDR1 and CDR2 are SNHLY and FYNNEI. CDR3 protein: CASSVGTFDFYGYTF. CDR3 DNA sequence: TGTGCCAGCAGTGTCGGGACATTTGATTTCTATGGCTACACCTTC.

The J gene is TRBJ2-3, the V gene TRBV4-3; 9 bases fit TRBD2. The CDR3 is 17 amino acids. CDR1 and CDR2 from the germline V gene are LGHNA and YSLEER. The trim removed 2 bases at V and 5 bases at J, leaving 11 bases unmatched. The CDR3 protein is CASSQRAGGSRGDTQYF. The DNA of the CDR3 is TGCGCCAGCAGCCAAAGAGCGGGGGGATCCAGGGGAGATACGCAGTATTTT.

This CDR3 reads CASSVNGDTEAFF. DNA of the CDR3: TGTGCCAGCAGCGTAAACGGGGACACTGAAGCTTTCTTT. This rearrangement joins TRBV9 to TRBJ1-1, with no clear D. Germline V gene lookup returns CDR1 SGDLS and CDR2 YYNGEE. Trimming cost V 1 base and J 3 bases, with 7 bases left between them. The CDR3 totals 13 residues.

The chain joins TRBV5-1 to TRBJ2-7; 8 nucleotides line up with TRBD1. This CDR3 is 15 amino acids long. Unmatched junction bases numbered 4, after V lost 2 bases and J lost 0 bases. Germline V gene data show CDR1 as SGHRS and CDR2 as YFSETQ. This CDR3 reads CASSLTGGTSYEQYF. CDR3 in DNA: TGCGCCAGCAGCTTAACAGGGGGAACCTCCTACGAGCAGTACTTC.

V and J are TRBV14 and TRBJ2-7; no reliable D call. Germline CDR1 and CDR2: SGHDN and FVKESK. V was shortened by 0 bases and J by 0 bases, with 12 bases between the two germline ends. This CDR3 has 16 amino acids. The CDR3 loop is CASSQDRGAASYEQYF. Written as DNA, the CDR3 is TGTGCCAGCAGCCAAGACCGCGGAGCAGCCTCCTACGAGCAGTACTTC. The variable domain in full, with the rest retrieved from reference TRBV14 and TRBJ2-7, is EAGVTQFPSHSVIEKGQTVTLRCDPISGHDNLYWYRRVMGKEIKFLLHFVKESKQDESGMPNNRFLAERTGGTYSTLKVQPAELEDSGVYFCASSQDRGAASYEQYFGPGTRLTVT.

The chain recombines TRBV19 with TRBJ2-7, with 13 nucleotides matching TRBD2. CDR3 length: 18 residues. Trimming removed 5 bases from V and 0 bases from J; junction bases left unmatched: 10. CDR1 is LNHDA, CDR2 SQIVND, per germline (reference sequence). CDR3 in amino acids: CASSDLGLAGTSSYEQYF. CDR3 sequence (DNA): TGTGCCAGTAGTGATCTGGGACTAGCGGGAACTAGCTCCTACGAGCAGTACTTC.

The chain recombines TRBV6-6 with TRBJ2-2, with D possibly being TRBD2 (5 bases). Deletions cut 8 bases from V and 6 bases from J, with 19 bases between. The CDR3 extends over 15 amino acids. Germline CDR1 and CDR2: MNHNY and SVGAGI (reference sequence). This chain's CDR3 is CASETDLPYAGELFF. CDR3 DNA sequence: TGTGCCAGCGAGACGGACTTACCCTACGCCGGGGAGCTGTTTTTT.

This clone came up once. V is TRBV6-4 and J is TRBJ2-3, with unresolved D. Germline lookup yields CDR1 MRHNA and CDR2 SNTAGT. Trimming shortened V by 2 bases and J by 3 bases, and 3 bases separated the two germline ends. This CDR3 is 12 amino acids long. Here the CDR3 reads CASSDHTDTQYF. CDR3 nucleotides: TGTGCCAGCAGTGACCATACAGATACGCAGTATTTT.

CDR3 loop: CASSYPGLSTDTQYF. The CDR3 coding sequence is TGTGCCAGCAGTTATCCGGGACTTAGCACAGATACGCAGTATTTT. The chain uses TRBV27 and TRBJ2-3; D might be TRBD2 (6 bases). CDR1 and CDR2 from the germline V gene are MNHEY and SMNVEV (reference sequence). V shed 4 bases and J shed 0 bases, with 11 bases lying between them. CDR3 size: 15 residues.

This clone was counted a few times. J is TRBJ1-1 and V is TRBV3-1 (or the pseudogene TRBV3-2); D uncertain. The germline gives CDR1 LGHDT, CDR2 YNNKEL (reference sequence). Trimming shortened V by 0 bases and J by 1 base, and 9 bases separated the two germline ends. The CDR3 is 15 amino acids. CDR3 region: CASSQDSRRNTEAFF. CDR3 DNA sequence: TGTGCCAGCAGCCAAGATTCCCGGAGGAACACTGAAGCTTTCTTT.